The TCR beta chain under discussion was sequenced for a study of graft-versus-host responses after intestinal transplantation. V was clipped by 5 bases and J by 6 bases, with 11 bases between them. CDR1 SEHNR and CDR2 FQNEAQ come from the germline V gene (reference sequence). The CDR3 is 12 residues long. Data came from immunoSEQ multiplex PCR; TCRdb stores just in-frame clones and leaves some out. In the table there are a few thousand clones, roughly four fifths of which are singletons. As for this clone: The antigen is not known.

Whole-study findings and limits: Where graft-donor T cell macrochimerism was present, patients had high graft-versus-host to host-versus-graft clonal ratios in allografts.

The time point here: postoperative day 105 after intestinal transplantation (dayNNNN = postoperative day). Tissue processing of the graft released intraepithelial and lamina propria lymphocytes from it. Sequencing was performed on ileum tissue, taken 105 days after intestinal transplantation. The gene calls are TRBV7-9 and TRBJ2-7; D may be TRBD2 (5 bases). The sequence was obtained from a human patient who received an intestinal transplant, so some T cells may come from the graft donor. CDR3 DNA: TGTGCCAGCAGCCCAACCGCGGGCGAGCAGTACTTC. This encodes CASSPTAGEQYF.